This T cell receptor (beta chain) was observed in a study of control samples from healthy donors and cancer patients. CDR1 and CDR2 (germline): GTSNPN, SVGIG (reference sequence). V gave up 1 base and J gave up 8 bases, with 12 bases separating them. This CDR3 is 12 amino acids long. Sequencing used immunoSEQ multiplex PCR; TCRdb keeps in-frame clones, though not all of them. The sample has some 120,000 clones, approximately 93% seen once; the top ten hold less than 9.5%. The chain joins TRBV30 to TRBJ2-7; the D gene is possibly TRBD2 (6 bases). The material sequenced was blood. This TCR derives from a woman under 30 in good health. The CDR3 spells CAWSETSSQQYF. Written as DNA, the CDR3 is TGTGCCTGGAGTGAAACTAGCTCCCAGCAGTACTTC.